The T cell receptor (beta chain) described here comes from a study of patients and donors after allogeneic stem cell transplantation. MiXCR, applied by TCRdb to the RT-PCR reads, yields one record per CDR3 protein. The table has some 880,000 distinct CDR3 sequences, approximately 18% seen once. CDR1 is DFQATT, CDR2 SNEGSKA, per germline (reference sequence). The V gene lost 5 bases and the J gene lost 1 base, with 22 bases spanning the gap. The CDR3 covers 17 residues. The chain uses TRBV20-1 and TRBJ2-3; maybe TRBD2 (6 bases). This TCR came from a human donor who was either an allogeneic HSCT recipient or a stem cell or donor lymphocyte infusion donor (not recorded which). It is not recorded whose cells these are; they may come from a transplant donor. Sequencing used blood, either unsorted or a sorted T cell fraction (not recorded which). In DNA form, the CDR3 reads TGCAGTGCTGGGGCGGGCCGACTAGGGCCCGGCACAGATACGCAGTATTTT. The encoded protein is CSAGAGRLGPGTDTQYF.